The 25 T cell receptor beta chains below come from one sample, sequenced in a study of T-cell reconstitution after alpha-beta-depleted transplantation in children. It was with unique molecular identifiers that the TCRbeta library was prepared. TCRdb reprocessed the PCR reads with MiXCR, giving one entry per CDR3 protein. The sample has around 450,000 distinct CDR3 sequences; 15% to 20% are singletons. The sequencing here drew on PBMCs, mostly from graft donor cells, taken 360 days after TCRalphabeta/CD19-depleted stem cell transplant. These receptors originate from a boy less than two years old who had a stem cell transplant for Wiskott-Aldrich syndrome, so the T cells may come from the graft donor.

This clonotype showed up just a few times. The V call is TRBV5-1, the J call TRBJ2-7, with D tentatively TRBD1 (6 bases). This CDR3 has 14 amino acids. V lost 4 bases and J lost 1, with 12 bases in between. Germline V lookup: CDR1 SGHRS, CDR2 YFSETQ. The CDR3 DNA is TGCGCCAGCAGCGTAGGACAGTTTTCCTACGAGCAGTACTTC. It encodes CASSVGQFSYEQYF.

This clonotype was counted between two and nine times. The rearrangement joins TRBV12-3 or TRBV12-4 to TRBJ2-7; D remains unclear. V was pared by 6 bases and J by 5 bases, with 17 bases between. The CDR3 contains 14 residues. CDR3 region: CASRIGALSHEQYF. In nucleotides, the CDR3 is TGTGCCAGCAGGATAGGCGCACTTAGTCACGAGCAGTACTTC.

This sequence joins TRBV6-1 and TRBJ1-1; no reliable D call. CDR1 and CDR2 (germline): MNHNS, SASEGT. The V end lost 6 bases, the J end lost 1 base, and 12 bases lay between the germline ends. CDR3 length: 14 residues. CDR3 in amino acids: CASSRDGWNTEAFF. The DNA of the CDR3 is TGTGCCAGCAGCCGCGACGGTTGGAACACTGAAGCTTTCTTT.

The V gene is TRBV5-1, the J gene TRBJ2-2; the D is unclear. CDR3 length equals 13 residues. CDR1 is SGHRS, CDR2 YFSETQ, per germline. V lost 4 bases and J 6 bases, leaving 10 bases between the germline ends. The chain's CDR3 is CASSPLRPGELFF. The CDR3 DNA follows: TGCGCCAGCAGCCCCCTCAGACCCGGGGAGCTGTTTTTT.

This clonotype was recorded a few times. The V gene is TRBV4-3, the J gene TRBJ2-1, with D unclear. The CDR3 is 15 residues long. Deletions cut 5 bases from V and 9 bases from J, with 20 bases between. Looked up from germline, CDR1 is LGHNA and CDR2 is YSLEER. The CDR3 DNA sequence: TGCGCCAGCAGCTCAACTTGGCGTTTAAGGAGTGAGCAGTTCTTC. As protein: CASSSTWRLRSEQFF.

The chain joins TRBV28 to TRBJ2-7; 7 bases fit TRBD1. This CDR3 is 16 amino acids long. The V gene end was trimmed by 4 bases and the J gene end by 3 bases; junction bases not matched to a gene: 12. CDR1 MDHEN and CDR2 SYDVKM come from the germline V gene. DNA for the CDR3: TGTGCCAGCAGTTCACCCACCGGGACAGATAACTACGAGCAGTACTTC. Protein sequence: CASSSPTGTDNYEQYF. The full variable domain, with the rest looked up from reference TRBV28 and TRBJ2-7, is DVKVTQSSRYLVKRTGEKVFLECVQDMDHENMFWYRQDPGLGLRLIYFSYDVKMKEKGDIPEGYSVSREKKERFSLILESASTNQTSMYLCASSSPTGTDNYEQYFGPGTRLTVT.

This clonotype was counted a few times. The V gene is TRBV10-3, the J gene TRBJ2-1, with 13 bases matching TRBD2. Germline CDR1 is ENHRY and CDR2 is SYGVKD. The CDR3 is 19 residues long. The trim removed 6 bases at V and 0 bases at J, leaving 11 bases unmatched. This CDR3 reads CAIRNPGLAGRRSYNEQFF. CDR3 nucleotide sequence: TGTGCCATCAGAAATCCGGGACTAGCGGGACGACGCTCCTACAATGAGCAGTTCTTC.

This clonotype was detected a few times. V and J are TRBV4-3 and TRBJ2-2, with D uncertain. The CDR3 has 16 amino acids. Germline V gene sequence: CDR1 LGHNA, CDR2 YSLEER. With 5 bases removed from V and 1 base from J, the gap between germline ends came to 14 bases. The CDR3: CASSETFPKNTGELFF. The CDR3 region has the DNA TGCGCCAGCAGCGAGACTTTCCCGAAGAACACCGGGGAGCTGTTTTTT.

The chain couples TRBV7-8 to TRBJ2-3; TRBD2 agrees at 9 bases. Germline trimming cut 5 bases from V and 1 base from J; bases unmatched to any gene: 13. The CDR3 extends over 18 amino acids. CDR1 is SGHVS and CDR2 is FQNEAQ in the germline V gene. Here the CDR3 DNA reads TGTGCCAGCAGCCGTCTTAGCGGGGGCTGGGAGGGCACAGATACGCAGTATTTT. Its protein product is CASSRLSGGWEGTDTQYF. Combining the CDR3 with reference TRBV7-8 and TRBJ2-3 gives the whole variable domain GAGVSQSPRYKVAKRGQDVALRCDPISGHVSLFWYQQALGQGPEFLTYFQNEAQLDKSGLPSDRFFAERPEGSVSTLKIQRTQQEDSAVYLCASSRLSGGWEGTDTQYFGPGTRLTVL.

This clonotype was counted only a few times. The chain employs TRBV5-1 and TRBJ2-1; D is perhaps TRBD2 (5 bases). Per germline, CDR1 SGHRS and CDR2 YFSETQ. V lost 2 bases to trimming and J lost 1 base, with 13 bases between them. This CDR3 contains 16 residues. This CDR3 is CASSFQLALSYNEQFF. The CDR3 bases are TGCGCCAGCAGCTTTCAGCTAGCACTTTCCTACAATGAGCAGTTCTTC.

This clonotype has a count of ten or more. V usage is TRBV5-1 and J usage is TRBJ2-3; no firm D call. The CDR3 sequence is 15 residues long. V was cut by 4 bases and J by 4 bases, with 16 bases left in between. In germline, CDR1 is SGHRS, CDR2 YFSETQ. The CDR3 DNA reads TGCGCCAGCAGCCGTACTGTCCGCGCAGCAGATACGCAGTATTTT. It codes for CASSRTVRAADTQYF.

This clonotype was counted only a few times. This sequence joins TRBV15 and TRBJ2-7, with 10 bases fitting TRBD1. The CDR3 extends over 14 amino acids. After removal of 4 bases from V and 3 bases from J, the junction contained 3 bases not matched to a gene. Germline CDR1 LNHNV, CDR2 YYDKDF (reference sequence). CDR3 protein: CATSIRTGGYEQYF. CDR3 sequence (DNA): TGTGCCACCAGCATAAGGACAGGGGGCTACGAGCAGTACTTC.

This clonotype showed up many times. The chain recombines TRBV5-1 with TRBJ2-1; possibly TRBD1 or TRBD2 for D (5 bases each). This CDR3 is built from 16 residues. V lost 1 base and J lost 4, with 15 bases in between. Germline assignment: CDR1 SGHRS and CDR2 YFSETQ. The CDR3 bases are TGCGCCAGCAGCTTGCCGGACATCCCGGGATACAATGAGCAGTTCTTC. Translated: CASSLPDIPGYNEQFF.

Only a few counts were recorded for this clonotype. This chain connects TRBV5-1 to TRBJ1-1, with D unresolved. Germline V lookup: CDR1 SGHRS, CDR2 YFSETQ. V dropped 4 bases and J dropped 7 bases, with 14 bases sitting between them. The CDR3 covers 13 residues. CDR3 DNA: TGCGCCAGCAGCCCTACCCCCCACGGTGAAGCTTTCTTT. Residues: CASSPTPHGEAFF.

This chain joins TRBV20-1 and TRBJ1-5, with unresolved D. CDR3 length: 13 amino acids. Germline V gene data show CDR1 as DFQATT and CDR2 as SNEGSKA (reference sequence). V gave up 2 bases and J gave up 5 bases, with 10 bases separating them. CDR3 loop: CSARLGVYQPQHF. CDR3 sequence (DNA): TGCAGTGCTAGACTGGGTGTCTATCAGCCCCAGCATTTT.

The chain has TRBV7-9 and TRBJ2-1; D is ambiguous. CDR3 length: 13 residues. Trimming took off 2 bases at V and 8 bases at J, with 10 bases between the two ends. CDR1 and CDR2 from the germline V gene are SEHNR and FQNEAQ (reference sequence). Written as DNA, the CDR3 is TGTGCCAGCAGCTTATTAGGCGCACATGAGCAGTTCTTC. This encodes CASSLLGAHEQFF.

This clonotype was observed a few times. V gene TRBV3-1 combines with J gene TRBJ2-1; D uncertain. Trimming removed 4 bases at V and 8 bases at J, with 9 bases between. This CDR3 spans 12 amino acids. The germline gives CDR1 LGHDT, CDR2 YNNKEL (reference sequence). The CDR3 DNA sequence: TGTGCCAGCAGCCTAAGGGCATATGAGCAGTTCTTC. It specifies CASSLRAYEQFF.

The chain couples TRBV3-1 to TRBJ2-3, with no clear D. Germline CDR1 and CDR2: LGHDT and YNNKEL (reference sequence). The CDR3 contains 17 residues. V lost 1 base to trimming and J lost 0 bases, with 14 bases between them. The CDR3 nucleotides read TGTGCCAGCAGCCAAGTAACGTCTCTCCAAAGCACAGATACGCAGTATTTT. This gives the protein CASSQVTSLQSTDTQYF.

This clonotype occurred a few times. The CDR3 nucleotides read TGCGCCAGCAGCTTTGGTGGTGGACCTAAGGATGGAGAAAAACTGTTTTTT. Protein product: CASSFGGGPKDGEKLFF. The chain carries TRBV5-1 and TRBJ1-4; D is ambiguous. The CDR3 sequence is 17 residues long. V lost 2 bases to trimming and J lost 8 bases, with 22 bases between them. CDR1 and CDR2 from the germline V gene are SGHRS and YFSETQ.

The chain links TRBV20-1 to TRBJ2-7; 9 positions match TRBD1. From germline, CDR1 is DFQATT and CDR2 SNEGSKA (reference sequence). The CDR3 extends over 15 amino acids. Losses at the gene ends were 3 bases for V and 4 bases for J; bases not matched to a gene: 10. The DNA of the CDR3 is TGCAGTGCTAGCCGAGGGACAGGGTGGAAATACGAGCAGTACTTC. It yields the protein CSASRGTGWKYEQYF.

Here the CDR3 reads CASNGETQYF. The CDR3 DNA reads TGTGCCAGCAACGGGGAGACCCAGTACTTC. This rearrangement joins TRBV7-9 to TRBJ2-5; no clear D. CDR1 and CDR2 (germline): SEHNR, FQNEAQ (reference sequence). The CDR3 has 10 amino acids. The V gene lost 7 bases and the J gene lost 5 bases, with 5 bases spanning the gap.

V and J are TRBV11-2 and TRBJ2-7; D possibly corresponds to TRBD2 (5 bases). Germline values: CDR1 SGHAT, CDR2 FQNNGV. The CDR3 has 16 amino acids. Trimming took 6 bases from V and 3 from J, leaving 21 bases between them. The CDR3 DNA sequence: TGTGCCAGCAGGCGGGCCTTTTTAGGAGCTCACTACGAGCAGTACTTC. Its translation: CASRRAFLGAHYEQYF.

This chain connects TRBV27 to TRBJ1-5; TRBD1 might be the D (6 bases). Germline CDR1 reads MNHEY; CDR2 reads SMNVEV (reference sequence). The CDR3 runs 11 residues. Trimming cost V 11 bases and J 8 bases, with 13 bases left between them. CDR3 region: CAVGAREPQHF. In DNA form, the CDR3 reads TGTGCCGTGGGGGCAAGGGAGCCCCAGCATTTT.

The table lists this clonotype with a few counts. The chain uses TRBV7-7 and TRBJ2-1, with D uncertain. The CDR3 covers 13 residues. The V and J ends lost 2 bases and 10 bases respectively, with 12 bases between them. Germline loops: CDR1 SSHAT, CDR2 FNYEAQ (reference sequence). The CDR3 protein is CASSLYPFNEQFF. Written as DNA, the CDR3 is TGTGCCAGCAGCTTATATCCCTTTAACGAGCAGTTCTTC.

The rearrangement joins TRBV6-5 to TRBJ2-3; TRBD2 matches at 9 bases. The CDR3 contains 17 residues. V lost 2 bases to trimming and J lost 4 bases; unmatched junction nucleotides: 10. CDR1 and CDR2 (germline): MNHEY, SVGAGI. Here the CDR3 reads CASSYMRSGLAADTQYF. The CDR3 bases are TGTGCCAGCAGTTACATGCGGTCGGGACTAGCCGCAGATACGCAGTATTTT.